This TCR beta chain was retrieved from a study of blood T cell repertoires in COVID-19. The CDR3 consists of 10 residues. With 10 bases removed from V and 6 bases from J, the gap between germline ends came to 9 bases. Assay used: immunoSEQ multiplex PCR; TCRdb lists only in-frame clones, some missing. Here the sample spans tens of thousands of clones, 88% being singletons. This rearrangement joins TRBV12-3 or TRBV12-4 to TRBJ1-1; no reliable D call. Material: peripheral blood. This sequence was found in a woman between 65 and 79 years old with acute or convalescent COVID-19. CDR3 residues: CATGLSEAFF. The CDR3 bases are TGTGCCACCGGTCTTTCTGAAGCTTTCTTT.